This T cell receptor beta chain was found in a study of early T cells in non-severe SARS-CoV-2 infection. Whole-study context: Unsorted whole-blood RNA was sequenced in bulk, leaving chains unpaired.

The length of the CDR3 is 17 residues. Trimming took 7 bases from V and 2 from J; bases not matched to a gene: 9. The germline V gene has CDR1 SGDLS and CDR2 YYNGEE. A few counts support this clonotype. Unique molecular identifiers (one per individual cDNA molecule) were attached. Each CDR3 protein is one row after TCRdb ran MiXCR on the 5' RACE reads. The sample consists of almost 65,000 distinct CDR3 sequences, roughly 5% of them appearing once. This chain uses TRBV9 with TRBJ2-3, with 14 bases fitting TRBD2. What was sequenced was whole blood. The sequence came from an adult who was a healthcare worker with PCR-confirmed SARS-CoV-2 infection or an uninfected control (not recorded which). CDR3 in DNA: TGTGCCAGCGGCCGACTAGCGGGGGGGCTCGACACAGATACGCAGTATTTT. Encoded protein: CASGRLAGGLDTDTQYF.